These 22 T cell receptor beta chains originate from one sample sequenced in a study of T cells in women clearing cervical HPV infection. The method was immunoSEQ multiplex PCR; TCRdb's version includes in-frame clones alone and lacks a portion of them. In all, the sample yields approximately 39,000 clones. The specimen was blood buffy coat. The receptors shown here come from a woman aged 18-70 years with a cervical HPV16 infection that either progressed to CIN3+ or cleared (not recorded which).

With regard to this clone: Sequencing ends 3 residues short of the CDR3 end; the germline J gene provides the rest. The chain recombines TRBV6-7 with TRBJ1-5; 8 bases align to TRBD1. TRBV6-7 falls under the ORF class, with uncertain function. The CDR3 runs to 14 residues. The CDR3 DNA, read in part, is TGTGCCAGCAGTACAAGGACAGGGTCCTACCCC. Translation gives CASSTRTGSYP. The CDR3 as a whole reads CASSTRTGSYPQHF.

Here the CDR3 reads CASSLNNEQFF. The DNA read from the CDR3 is TGTGCCAGCAGCCTAAACAATGAG. The chain has TRBV7-9 and TRBJ2-1; D not resolved. The CDR3 extends 3 residues past the end of the read, so its final part is completed from the germline J gene. The CDR3 totals 11 residues. Germline assignment: CDR1 SEHNR and CDR2 FQNEAQ (reference sequence). V lost 5 bases, J lost 5 bases, and 4 bases lay in between.

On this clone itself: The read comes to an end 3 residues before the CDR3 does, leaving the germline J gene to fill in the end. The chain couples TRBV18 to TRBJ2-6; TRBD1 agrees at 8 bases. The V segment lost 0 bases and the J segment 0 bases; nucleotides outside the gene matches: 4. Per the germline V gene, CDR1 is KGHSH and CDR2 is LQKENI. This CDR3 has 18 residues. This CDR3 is CASSPPTGGPSGANVLTF. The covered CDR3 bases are TGTGCCAGCTCACCACCCACAGGGGGTCCCTCTGGGGCCAACGTC.

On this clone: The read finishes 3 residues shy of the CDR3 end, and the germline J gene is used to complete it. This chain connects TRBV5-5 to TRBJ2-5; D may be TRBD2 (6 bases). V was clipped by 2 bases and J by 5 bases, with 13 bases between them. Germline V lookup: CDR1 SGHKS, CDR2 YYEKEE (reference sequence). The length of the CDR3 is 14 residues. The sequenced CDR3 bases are TGTGCCAGCAGCTTAGGGAGGCCGGGGGAGACC. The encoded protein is CASSLGRPGET. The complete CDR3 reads CASSLGRPGETQYF.

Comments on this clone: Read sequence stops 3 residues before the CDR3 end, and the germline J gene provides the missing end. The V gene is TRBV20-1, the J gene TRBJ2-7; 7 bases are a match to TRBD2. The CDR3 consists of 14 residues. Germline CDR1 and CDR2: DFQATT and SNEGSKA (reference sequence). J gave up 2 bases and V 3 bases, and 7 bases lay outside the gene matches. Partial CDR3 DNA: TGCAGTGCTAGTATCTCGGGGGGAGCCTACGAG. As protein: CSASISGGAYE. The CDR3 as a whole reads CSASISGGAYEQYF.

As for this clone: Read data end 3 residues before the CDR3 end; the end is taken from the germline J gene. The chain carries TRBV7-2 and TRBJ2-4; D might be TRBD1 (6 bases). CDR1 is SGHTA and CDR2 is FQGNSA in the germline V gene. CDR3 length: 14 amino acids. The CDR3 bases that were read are TGTGCCAGCAGCTTAGCGGCAGGGGCTCGTGTT. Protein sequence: CASSLAAGARV. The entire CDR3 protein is CASSLAAGARVQYF.

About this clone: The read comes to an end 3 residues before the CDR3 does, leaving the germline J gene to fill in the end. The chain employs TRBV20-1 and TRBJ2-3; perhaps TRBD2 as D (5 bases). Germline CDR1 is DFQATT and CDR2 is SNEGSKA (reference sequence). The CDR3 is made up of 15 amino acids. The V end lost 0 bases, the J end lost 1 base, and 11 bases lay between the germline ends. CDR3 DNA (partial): TGCAGTGCTAGAGATCGCGGTAGCGGCACAGATACG. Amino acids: CSARDRGSGTDT. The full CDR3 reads CSARDRGSGTDTQYF.

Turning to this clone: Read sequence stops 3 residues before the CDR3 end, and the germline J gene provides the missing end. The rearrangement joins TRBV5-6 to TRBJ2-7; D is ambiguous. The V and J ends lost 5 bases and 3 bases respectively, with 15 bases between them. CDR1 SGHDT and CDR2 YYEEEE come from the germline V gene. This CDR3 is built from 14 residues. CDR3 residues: CASRLRKGLYEQYF. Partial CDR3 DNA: TGTGCCAGCAGGTTGCGTAAGGGCCTCTACGAG.

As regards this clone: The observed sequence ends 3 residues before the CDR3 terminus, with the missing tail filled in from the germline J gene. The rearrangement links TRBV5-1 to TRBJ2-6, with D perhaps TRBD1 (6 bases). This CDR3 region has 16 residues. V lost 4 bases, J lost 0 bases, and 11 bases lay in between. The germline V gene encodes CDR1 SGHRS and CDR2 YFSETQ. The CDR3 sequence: CASSSSGASGANVLTF. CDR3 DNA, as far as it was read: TGCGCCAGCAGCAGCTCAGGGGCCTCTGGGGCCAACGTC.

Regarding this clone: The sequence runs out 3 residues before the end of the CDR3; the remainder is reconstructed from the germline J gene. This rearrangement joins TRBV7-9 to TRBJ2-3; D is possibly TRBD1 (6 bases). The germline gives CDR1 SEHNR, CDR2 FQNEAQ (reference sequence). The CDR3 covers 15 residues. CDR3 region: CASSSTGTSRGTQYF. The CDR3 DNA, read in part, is TGTGCCAGCAGCTCCACAGGGACCTCCCGAGGGACG.

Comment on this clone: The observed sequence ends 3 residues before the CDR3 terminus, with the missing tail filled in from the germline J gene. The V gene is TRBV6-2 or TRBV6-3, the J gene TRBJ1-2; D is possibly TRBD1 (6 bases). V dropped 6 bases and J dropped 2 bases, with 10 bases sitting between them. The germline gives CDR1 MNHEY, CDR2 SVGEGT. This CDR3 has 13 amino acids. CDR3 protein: CASSPQGNYGYTF. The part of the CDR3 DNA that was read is TGTGCCAGCAGCCCACAGGGCAACTATGGC.

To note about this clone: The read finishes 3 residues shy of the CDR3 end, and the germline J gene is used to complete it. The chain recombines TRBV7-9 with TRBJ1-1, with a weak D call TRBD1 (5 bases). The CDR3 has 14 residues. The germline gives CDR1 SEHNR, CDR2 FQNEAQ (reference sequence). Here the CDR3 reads CASGLAGDQETAFF. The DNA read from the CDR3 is TGTGCCAGCGGGCTAGCGGGGGACCAAGAGACA.

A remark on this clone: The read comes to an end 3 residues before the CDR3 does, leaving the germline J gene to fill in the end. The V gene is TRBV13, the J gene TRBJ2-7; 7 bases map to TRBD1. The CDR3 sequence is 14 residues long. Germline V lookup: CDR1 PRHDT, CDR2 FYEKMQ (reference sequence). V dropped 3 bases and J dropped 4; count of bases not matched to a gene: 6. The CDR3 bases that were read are TGTGCCAGCAGCTTGGGACAGTTAATTTACGAG. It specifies CASSLGQLIYE. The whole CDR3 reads CASSLGQLIYEQYF.

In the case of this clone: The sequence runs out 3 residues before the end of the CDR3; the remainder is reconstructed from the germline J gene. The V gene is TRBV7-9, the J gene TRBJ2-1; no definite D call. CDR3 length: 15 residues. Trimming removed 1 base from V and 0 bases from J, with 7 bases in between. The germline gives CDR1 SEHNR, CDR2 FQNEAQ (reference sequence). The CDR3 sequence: CASSLGASSYNEQFF. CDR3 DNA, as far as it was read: TGTGCCAGCAGCTTAGGGGCGAGCTCCTACAATGAG.

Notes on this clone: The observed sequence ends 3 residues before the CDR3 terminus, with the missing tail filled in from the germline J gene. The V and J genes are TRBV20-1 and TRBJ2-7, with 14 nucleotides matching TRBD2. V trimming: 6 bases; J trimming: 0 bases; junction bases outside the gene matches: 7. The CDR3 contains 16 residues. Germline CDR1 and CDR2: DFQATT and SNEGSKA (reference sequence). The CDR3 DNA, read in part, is TGCAGTGCAACGGGACTAGCGGGGGACGACTCCTACGAG. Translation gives CSATGLAGDDSYE. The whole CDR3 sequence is CSATGLAGDDSYEQYF.

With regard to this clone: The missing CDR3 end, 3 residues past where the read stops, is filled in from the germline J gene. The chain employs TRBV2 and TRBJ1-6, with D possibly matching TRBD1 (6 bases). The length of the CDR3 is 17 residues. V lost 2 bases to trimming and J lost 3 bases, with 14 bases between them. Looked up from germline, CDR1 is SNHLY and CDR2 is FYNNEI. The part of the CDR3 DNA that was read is TGTGCCAGCAGTGAATCCGGACAGCCTCGCTATAATTCACCC. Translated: CASSESGQPRYNSP. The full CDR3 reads CASSESGQPRYNSPLHF.

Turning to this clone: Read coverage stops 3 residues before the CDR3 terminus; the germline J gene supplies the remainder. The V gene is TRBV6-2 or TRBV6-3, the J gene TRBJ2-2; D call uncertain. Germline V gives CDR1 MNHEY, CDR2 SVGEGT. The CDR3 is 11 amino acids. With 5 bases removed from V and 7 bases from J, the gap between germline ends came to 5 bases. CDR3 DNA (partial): TGTGCCAGCAGTCCTTACGGGGAG. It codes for CASSPYGE. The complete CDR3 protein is CASSPYGELFF.

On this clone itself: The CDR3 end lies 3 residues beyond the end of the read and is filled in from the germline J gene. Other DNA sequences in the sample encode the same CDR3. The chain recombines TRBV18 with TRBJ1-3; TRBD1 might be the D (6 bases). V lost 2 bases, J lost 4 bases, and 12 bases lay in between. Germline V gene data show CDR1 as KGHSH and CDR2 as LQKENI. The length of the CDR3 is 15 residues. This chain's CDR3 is CASSPGDRTGNTIYF. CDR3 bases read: TGTGCCAGCTCACCAGGCGACAGGACCGGAAACACC.

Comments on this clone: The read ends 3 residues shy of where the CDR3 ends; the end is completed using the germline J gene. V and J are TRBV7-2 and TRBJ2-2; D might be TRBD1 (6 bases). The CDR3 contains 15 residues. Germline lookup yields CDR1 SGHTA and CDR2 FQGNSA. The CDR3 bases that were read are TGTGCCAGCAGCGCCCTTGGACAGCTCAATGAAAAG. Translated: CASSALGQLNEK. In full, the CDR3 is CASSALGQLNEKLFF.

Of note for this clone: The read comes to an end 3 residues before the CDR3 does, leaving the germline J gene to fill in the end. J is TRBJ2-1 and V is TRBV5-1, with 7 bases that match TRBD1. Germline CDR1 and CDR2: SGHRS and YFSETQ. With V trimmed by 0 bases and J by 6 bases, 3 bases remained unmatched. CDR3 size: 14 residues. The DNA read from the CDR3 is TGCGCCAGCAGCTTGGCGGGGACAGTCAATGAG. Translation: CASSLAGTVNE. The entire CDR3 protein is CASSLAGTVNEQFF.

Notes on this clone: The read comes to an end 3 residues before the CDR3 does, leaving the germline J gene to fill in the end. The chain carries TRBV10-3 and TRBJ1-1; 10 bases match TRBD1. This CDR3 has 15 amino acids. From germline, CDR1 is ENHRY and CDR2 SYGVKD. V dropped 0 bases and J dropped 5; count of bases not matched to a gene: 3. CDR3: CAISESRTGGTEAFF. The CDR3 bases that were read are TGTGCCATCAGTGAGTCTAGGACAGGGGGAACTGAA.

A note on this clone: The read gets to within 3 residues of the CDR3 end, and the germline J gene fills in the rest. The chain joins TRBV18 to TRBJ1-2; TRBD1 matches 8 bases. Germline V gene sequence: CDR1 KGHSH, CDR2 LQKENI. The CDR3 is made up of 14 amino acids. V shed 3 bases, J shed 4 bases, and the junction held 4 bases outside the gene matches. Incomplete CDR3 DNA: TGTGCCAGCTCACCGAGGGACAGGTCCTATGGC. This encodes CASSPRDRSYG. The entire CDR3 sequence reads CASSPRDRSYGYTF.